The T cell receptor (beta chain) described here comes from a study of response to subunit inactivated influenza vaccine. General study findings and limits: Each seasonal flu vaccination may recruit only limited new T cells, authors suggested.

A word on this clonotype: Its antigen is currently unknown.

The CDR3 is made up of 13 amino acids. CDR1 is SGHRS and CDR2 is YFSETQ in the germline V gene. V lost 3 bases, J lost 4 bases, and 8 bases lay in between. TCRdb re-called the RT-PCR reads with MiXCR, one entry per CDR3 protein. Of a few hundred thousand distinct CDR3 sequences listed, about 20% are singletons. This material consisted of PBMCs from blood, taken roughly 20 months after vaccination. The TCR was taken from a man between 45 and 75 years old who received an inactivated influenza vaccine. The chain links TRBV5-1 to TRBJ2-1, with D perhaps TRBD1 (6 bases). The CDR3 DNA is TGCGCCAGCAGCTACGACAGGTACAATGAGCAGTTCTTC. It specifies CASSYDRYNEQFF.